This TCR beta chain was recovered during a study of CD8+CD57+ T cells in acquired aplastic anemia. Study in general: DNA per sorted CD4+ or CD8+ sample ranged 0.2 to 27.4 ug, averaging about 3.4 ug.

General study findings and limits: Controls and patients did not differ significantly in CD8+ Simpson's diversity.

For CDR3 and TCR beta VDJ profiling, genomic DNA was the template used. TCRdb fed the reads into MiXCR, producing one record per CDR3 protein. The sample records 200,000 to 250,000 distinct CDR3 sequences, about 62% being singletons. Selection for sequencing was limited to patients who had shown CD8+CD57+ cell expansion by flow cytometry. As a group, the patients uniformly had severe acquired aplastic anemia. Prior therapy had not been administered to any patient at the time of blood sampling. As regards this clonotype: Antigen: not known.

The ends lost 1 base at V and 4 bases at J; junction bases unmatched: 5. This CDR3 spans 15 amino acids. The germline CDR1 and CDR2 sequences are LNHNV and YYDKDF (reference sequence). Sequences were obtained from sorted CD4+, CD8+, or CD8+CD57+ T cells (not recorded which) from PBMCs. The TCR was taken from a human donor with aplastic anemia. This chain joins TRBV15 and TRBJ2-7; 9 bases are shared with TRBD1. The CDR3 region is CATSRAKDRGYEQYF. The CDR3, as DNA: TGTGCCACCAGCAGAGCGAAGGACAGGGGTTACGAGCAGTACTTC.